These 17 T cell receptor beta chains were sequenced from one sample in a study of OX40 agonist ivuxolimab in advanced cancers. The protocol was immunoSEQ multiplex PCR, while the TCRdb copy is restricted to in-frame clones and leaves out a portion. The table includes over 55,000 clones, around 90% detected once. The sequencing used CD4+ or CD8+ T cells sorted from blood, collected in a trial of the OX40 agonist ivuxolimab. All receptors derive from an adult with an advanced solid tumor such as melanoma, head and neck, liver or kidney cancer.

The rearrangement uses TRBV9 and TRBJ2-3; 9 bases align to TRBD1. This CDR3 has 17 amino acids. J gave up 3 bases and V 0 bases, and 8 bases lay outside the gene matches. Germline V CDR1 and CDR2: SGDLS, YYNGEE. The CDR3 loop is CASSVEPNRGRTDTQYF. CDR3 DNA sequence: TGTGCCAGCAGCGTAGAACCAAACAGGGGGCGAACAGATACGCAGTATTTT.

The genes are TRBV10-2 and TRBJ1-4; D possibly corresponds to TRBD1 (5 bases). This CDR3 spans 15 amino acids. Germline V gene lookup returns CDR1 WSHSY and CDR2 SAAADI. V was cut by 4 bases and J by 5 bases, with 14 bases left in between. The chain's CDR3 is CASSAPGTPNEKLFF. CDR3 in DNA: TGCGCCAGCAGTGCCCCCGGGACCCCGAATGAAAAACTGTTTTTT.

The chain's CDR3 is CASSLGQGGYEQYF. The CDR3 bases are TGTGCCAGCAGCCTCGGACAGGGGGGCTACGAGCAGTACTTC. The J gene is TRBJ2-7, the V gene TRBV7-9; 10 bases map to TRBD1. CDR1 SEHNR and CDR2 FQNEAQ come from the germline V gene (reference sequence). V lost 5 bases to trimming and J lost 3 bases; unmatched junction nucleotides: 4. CDR3 length equals 14 residues.

V and J are TRBV10-1 and TRBJ1-5; tentatively, D is TRBD1 (5 bases). CDR3 length: 15 amino acids. V was shortened by 0 bases and J by 6 bases, with 12 bases between the two germline ends. The germline gives CDR1 WNHNN, CDR2 SYGVQD (reference sequence). The chain's CDR3 is CASSESGDWSQPQHF. The CDR3 DNA reads TGCGCCAGCAGTGAGTCGGGGGATTGGAGTCAGCCCCAGCATTTT.

This chain connects TRBV19 to TRBJ1-5, with 7 bases matching TRBD1. This CDR3 region has 15 residues. Germline CDR1 reads LNHDA; CDR2 reads SQIVND (reference sequence). V dropped 7 bases and J dropped 0; count of bases not matched to a gene: 6. The CDR3 DNA is TGTGCCAGTATCCCGACAGGGAATAGCAATCAGCCCCAGCATTTT. Translated, it gives CASIPTGNSNQPQHF.

V gene TRBV19 combines with J gene TRBJ1-4, with D maybe TRBD1 (6 bases). Trimming pared 8 bases from V and 1 base from J, leaving 23 bases between. The V gene's germline CDR1 is LNHDA and CDR2 SQIVND (reference sequence). The CDR3 contains 18 residues. CDR3 DNA: TGTGCCAGTGGGGGGGGACATAGGAATCCGGTAACTAATGAAAAACTGTTTTTT. This codes for CASGGGHRNPVTNEKLFF.

This chain joins TRBV6-4 and TRBJ2-3; the D is unclear. This CDR3 comprises 13 residues. V was clipped by 2 bases and J by 3 bases, with 6 bases between them. CDR1 and CDR2 from the germline V gene are MRHNA and SNTAGT. The CDR3 region has the DNA TGTGCCAGCAGTGACCTTAGGACAGATACGCAGTATTTT. This sequence encodes CASSDLRTDTQYF.

The J gene is TRBJ1-2, the V gene TRBV6-6; 7 nucleotides align to TRBD1. J gave up 2 bases and V 2 bases, and 8 bases lay outside the gene matches. Germline CDR1 and CDR2: MNHNY and SVGAGI (reference sequence). The CDR3 length is 16 residues. The CDR3 DNA is TGTGCCAGCAGTTACGGTGTTTCGGGACAGAACTATGGCTACACCTTC. Translation: CASSYGVSGQNYGYTF.

By sample share, this clone is medium-sized. J is TRBJ1-5 and V is TRBV28; D is possibly TRBD1 (5 bases). This CDR3 comprises 16 residues. Trimming took off 3 bases at V and 6 bases at J, with 18 bases between the two ends. CDR1 and CDR2 (germline): MDHEN, SYDVKM. CDR3 sequence: CASSFAQGMRSQPQHF. Written as DNA, the CDR3 is TGTGCCAGCAGTTTCGCCCAGGGAATGCGCAGTCAGCCCCAGCATTTT.

This clone was seen only a few times. The chain employs TRBV4-1 and TRBJ2-5; D is perhaps TRBD2 (5 bases). The CDR3 is made up of 13 amino acids. Per the germline V gene, CDR1 is MGHRA and CDR2 is YSYEKL. V was clipped by 3 bases and J by 5 bases, with 10 bases between them. The CDR3 sequence: CASSQEDWETQYF. The CDR3, as DNA: TGCGCCAGCAGCCAGGAGGACTGGGAGACCCAGTACTTC.

The rearrangement joins TRBV29-1 to TRBJ2-1; the match to TRBD1 covers 7 bases. J was trimmed by 4 bases and V by 3 bases; bases with no gene match: 9. The length of the CDR3 is 15 residues. CDR1 and CDR2 from the germline V gene are SQVTM and ANQGSEA. The CDR3 DNA reads as TGCAGCGTTGACTTGACGGGACAGATTTACAATGAGCAGTTCTTC. It encodes CSVDLTGQIYNEQFF.

V and J are TRBV2 and TRBJ2-1, with 8 bases identical to TRBD2. The germline gives CDR1 SNHLY, CDR2 FYNNEI. V lost 1 base, J lost 8 bases, and 10 bases stayed unmatched. The CDR3 has 16 amino acids. The CDR3 bases are TGTGCCAGCAGTGAAGGGGCCAGCGGGGGAGGACATGAGCAGTTCTTC. Its translation is CASSEGASGGGHEQFF.

This clone was seen a few times. The rearrangement uses TRBV4-3 and TRBJ1-1, with D unresolved. The CDR3 has 13 amino acids. V was trimmed by 0 bases and J by 6 bases, leaving 8 bases between them. Germline V CDR1 and CDR2: LGHNA, YSLEER. CDR3 DNA: TGCGCCAGCAGCCAAGACAGGTACGCTGAAGCTTTCTTT. The encoded protein is CASSQDRYAEAFF.

This clone was seen only once. The chain carries TRBV19 and TRBJ2-7; D uncertain. This CDR3 comprises 13 residues. Germline CDR1 reads LNHDA; CDR2 reads SQIVND (reference sequence). The V end lost 3 bases, the J end lost 7 bases, and 13 bases lay between the germline ends. The CDR3 DNA is TGTGCCAGTAGTATCAGGTCGTCGGAGGAGCAGTACTTC. It codes for CASSIRSSEEQYF.

The V call is TRBV10-1, the J call TRBJ2-7; 8 nucleotides agree with TRBD2. CDR3 length: 15 residues. The germline CDR1 and CDR2 sequences are WNHNN and SYGVQD (reference sequence). V was clipped by 0 bases and J by 3 bases; unmatched bases: 4. In nucleotides, the CDR3 is TGCGCCAGCAGTGAGTCTATTAGCGGGAACTACGAGCAGTACGTC. Translation gives CASSESISGNYEQYV.

A single count supports this clone. CDR3 DNA sequence: TGTGCCAGCAGTGGCGCCGGGACTACTAACACCGGGGAGCTGTTTTTT. Its translation is CASSGAGTTNTGELFF. V is TRBV28 and J is TRBJ2-2; 7 bases align to TRBD2. CDR3 length equals 16 residues. V was clipped by 5 bases and J by 2 bases; unmatched bases: 8. Germline assignment: CDR1 MDHEN and CDR2 SYDVKM.

The CDR3 DNA reads TGTGCCAGCAGCTTATTTAATCAGCCCCAGCATTTT. This gives the protein CASSLFNQPQHF. The V and J genes are TRBV7-9 and TRBJ1-5; no reliable D call. The V gene's germline CDR1 is SEHNR and CDR2 FQNEAQ (reference sequence). Deletions cut 2 bases from V and 4 bases from J, with 3 bases between. The CDR3 is 12 amino acids. Looking up the rest from reference TRBV7-9 and TRBJ1-5 gives the full variable domain: DTGVSQNPRHKITKRGQNVTFRCDPISEHNRLYWYRQTLGQGPEFLTYFQNEAQLEKSRLLSDRFSAERPKGSFSTLEIQRTEQGDSAMYLCASSLFNQPQHFGDGTRLSIL.